The text below deals with one T cell receptor (beta chain). What it binds is not known. Trimming removed 1 base from V and 2 bases from J, with 12 bases in between. CDR3 length: 16 amino acids. From germline, CDR1 is SGHTA and CDR2 FQGNSA. TCRdb reanalysed the reads using MiXCR and keeps one entry per CDR3 protein. The table shows hundreds of thousands of distinct CDR3 sequences, with roughly a third occurring only once. The sample belongs to a study of T cell repertoires in cytomegalovirus infection. Study background: CMV infection and matching HLA type were both indicated by public TCR beta signatures.

Notes on the study in general: There were carriers of CMV plus the relevant HLA, and cumulative public TCR beta family frequency identified them.

The clonotype comes from a human donor in good health (CMV status not recorded). Some clones in this sample may be carry-over from other donors' samples. This chain joins TRBV7-2 and TRBJ2-1, with a possible D match to TRBD2 (5 bases). The sample consisted of cultured PBMCs, taken from culture after CMV antigen stimulation. This CDR3 reads CASSLVGSAAYNEQFF. CDR3 DNA: TGTGCCAGCAGCTTAGTTGGTAGCGCGGCCTACAATGAGCAGTTCTTC.